Sequencing of this T cell receptor (beta chain) was carried out in a study of cytomegalovirus exposure and HLA in healthy donors. Germline assignment: CDR1 LNHDA and CDR2 SQIVND (reference sequence). Deletions cut 4 bases from V and 5 bases from J, with 15 bases between. The CDR3 contains 14 residues. Primers included in the PCR were 60 Vbeta and 13 Jbeta primers. Original handling: In a later analysis, roughly 11 million of some 80 million unique beta chains occurred in at least two donors. TCRdb's copy holds only in-frame clones and misses some; the assay was immunoSEQ multiplex PCR. That table supplies the V and J calls and clone size; D and trimming were determined from the DNA. The sample has almost 65,000 clones; over 70% are singletons. Findings of the study overall: There were three CMV-associated chains whose specificity for CMV antigens was confirmed in vitro. The study designated 150 to 200 TCR beta chains cytomegalovirus-associated. TCR beta V- and J-gene trimming, according to a later analysis, was linked to a missense DCLRE1C variant.

As concerns this clone: The antigen is not known.

Sequencing was carried out using PBMCs. This TCR was sampled from a male donor in good health and CMV-seropositive. This chain joins TRBV19 and TRBJ2-7, with a possible D match to TRBD1 (5 bases). The CDR3 protein is CASSTKSGSHEQYF. The CDR3 nucleotides are TGTGCCAGTAGTACCAAATCAGGGTCTCACGAGCAGTACTTC.